What follows are 26 T cell receptor beta chains derived from one specimen sequenced in a study of Ad26.COV2.S vaccination and SARS-CoV-2 variants. Profiling relied on immunoSEQ multiplex PCR, and the TCRdb table lists in-frame clones only, not all of them. The sample includes about 480,000 clones, around 90% of them seen just once. Treatment of the sample: some 20 received Ad26.COV2.S at low or high dose, single or two shots; 5 received placebo; per-sample allocation not given. On day 63 after the first injection, vaccine and placebo recipients gave samples. The source material was peripheral blood, sampled in a trial of Ad26.COV2.S vaccine versus placebo. The receptor source for this set is a person aged 18-65 years who received the Ad26.COV2.S COVID-19 vaccine or a placebo.

The chain has TRBV5-4 and TRBJ2-2; 12 bases line up with TRBD2. Germline CDR1 SGHNT, CDR2 YYREEE (reference sequence). This CDR3 spans 15 amino acids. Trimming took 7 bases from V and 0 from J; bases not matched to a gene: 1. In nucleotides, the CDR3 is TGTGCCAGCCGACTAGCGGGAGCGAACACCGGGGAGCTGTTTTTT. It yields the protein CASRLAGANTGELFF.

The genes are TRBV6-5 and TRBJ2-2, with TRBD2 as a possible D gene (5 bases). The V end was cut by 7 bases, the J end by 7 bases, with 19 bases between. This CDR3 comprises 15 residues. Germline CDR1 MNHEY, CDR2 SVGAGI. CDR3 DNA: TGTGCCAGCAACCCATCATTAAGCGGCATCGGGGAGCTGTTTTTT. Its protein is CASNPSLSGIGELFF.

This clone has more than one count but fewer than ten. The chain combines TRBV19 with TRBJ2-1; 10 bases agree with TRBD1. V was clipped by 3 bases and J by 13 bases; unmatched bases: 12. This CDR3 spans 15 amino acids. Per germline, CDR1 LNHDA and CDR2 SQIVND (reference sequence). This chain's CDR3 is CASSIKTGGRTGQFF. In nucleotides, the CDR3 is TGTGCCAGTAGTATCAAGACAGGGGGCAGGACGGGACAGTTCTTC.

V and J are TRBV28 and TRBJ1-5, with D perhaps matching TRBD1 (5 bases). V lost 4 bases and J 7 bases, leaving 11 bases between the germline ends. Germline lookup yields CDR1 MDHEN and CDR2 SYDVKM. There are 13 residues in the CDR3. Here the CDR3 reads CASSSQGQQPQHF. In DNA form, the CDR3 reads TGTGCCAGCAGTTCGCAGGGTCAGCAGCCCCAGCATTTT.

This chain joins TRBV3-1 (or the pseudogene TRBV3-2) and TRBJ2-2, with 12 positions matching TRBD2. The CDR3 extends over 14 amino acids. V lost 8 bases, J lost 5 bases, and 3 bases stayed unmatched. Per the germline V gene, CDR1 is LGHDT and CDR2 is YNNKEL (reference sequence). CDR3 protein: CASCGLAGTGELFF. The CDR3 DNA follows: TGTGCCAGCTGCGGACTAGCGGGAACCGGGGAGCTGTTTTTT.

The chain joins TRBV5-1 to TRBJ2-1, with TRBD2 identical over 7 bases. After removal of 4 bases from V and 12 bases from J, the junction contained 4 bases not matched to a gene. This CDR3 is 11 amino acids long. Germline V lookup: CDR1 SGHRS, CDR2 YFSETQ. The CDR3 spells CASSLSGVQFF. CDR3 nucleotide sequence: TGCGCCAGCAGCCTGAGCGGGGTGCAGTTCTTC.

V and J are TRBV30 and TRBJ1-2; D not resolved. V lost 4 bases, J lost 4 bases, and 10 bases lay in between. This CDR3 is built from 12 residues. The V gene's germline CDR1 is GTSNPN and CDR2 SVGIG (reference sequence). CDR3 protein: CAWTPEGYGYTF. The CDR3 bases are TGTGCCTGGACCCCAGAGGGCTATGGCTACACCTTC.

In the case of this clone: The identical CDR3 is also encoded by other nucleotide sequences in the sample. This sequence joins TRBV19 and TRBJ1-2, with TRBD1 as a possible D gene (5 bases). This CDR3 is 14 amino acids long. The germline gives CDR1 LNHDA, CDR2 SQIVND (reference sequence). V was pared by 1 base and J by 3 bases, with 9 bases between. The CDR3 sequence: CASSIARADYGYTF. CDR3 in DNA: TGTGCCAGTAGTATAGCCAGGGCTGACTATGGCTACACCTTC.

This chain links TRBV27 with TRBJ1-2, with 11 bases that match TRBD1. The ends lost 8 bases at V and 7 bases at J; junction bases unmatched: 9. Germline V lookup: CDR1 MNHEY, CDR2 SMNVEV (reference sequence). CDR3 length equals 14 residues. The CDR3 DNA sequence: TGTGCCAGCCGCCTCGGACAGGGGGCCGCTGGCTACACCTTC. It yields the protein CASRLGQGAAGYTF.

The chain combines TRBV2 with TRBJ2-3, with D possibly being TRBD2 (6 bases). Germline V CDR1 and CDR2: SNHLY, FYNNEI. V shed 5 bases and J shed 6 bases, with 18 bases lying between them. The CDR3 is made up of 15 amino acids. The CDR3 region has the DNA TGTGCCAGCAGTCAGCTAGCGAGCCTCCGGGATACGCAGTATTTT. Protein product: CASSQLASLRDTQYF.

The rearrangement uses TRBV27 and TRBJ2-7; 10 bases agree with TRBD2. J was trimmed by 0 bases and V by 6 bases; bases with no gene match: 14. Germline CDR1 reads MNHEY; CDR2 reads SMNVEV (reference sequence). The CDR3 is 18 residues long. Here the CDR3 reads CASRAKTSGSASSYEQYF. In DNA, the CDR3 is TGTGCCAGCAGAGCTAAGACTAGCGGGTCCGCCAGCTCCTACGAGCAGTACTTC.

V gene TRBV29-1 combines with J gene TRBJ2-7; no clear D gene. The germline CDR1 and CDR2 sequences are SQVTM and ANQGSEA. The CDR3 covers 14 residues. Between the trimmed V and J ends, which lost 7 bases and 0 bases, there was a span of 16 bases. CDR3 DNA sequence: TGCAGCGCGATACACGGCGGTAGCTCCTACGAGCAGTACTTC. Protein product: CSAIHGGSSYEQYF.

The V and J genes are TRBV7-9 and TRBJ1-2; D remains ambiguous. This CDR3 comprises 13 residues. CDR1 SEHNR and CDR2 FQNEAQ come from the germline V gene (reference sequence). With 4 bases removed from V and 4 bases from J, the gap between germline ends came to 10 bases. CDR3: CASSSIPPYGYTF. The CDR3 region has the DNA TGTGCCAGCAGCTCTATCCCCCCCTATGGCTACACCTTC.

The chain links TRBV30 to TRBJ2-7, with 10 bases identical to TRBD2. Germline V lookup: CDR1 GTSNPN, CDR2 SVGIG (reference sequence). The V segment lost 3 bases and the J segment 6 bases; nucleotides outside the gene matches: 5. This CDR3 spans 13 amino acids. CDR3 loop: CAWRLAGRREQYF. In nucleotides, the CDR3 is TGTGCCTGGAGACTAGCGGGAAGGCGCGAGCAGTACTTC.

The chain carries TRBV28 and TRBJ2-5; D gene uncertain. With 8 bases removed from V and 2 bases from J, the gap between germline ends came to 12 bases. Germline-derived CDR1 and CDR2 are MDHEN and SYDVKM. The CDR3 has 13 amino acids. The CDR3: CASRQSYQETQYF. In DNA form, the CDR3 reads TGTGCCAGCCGCCAGAGTTATCAAGAGACCCAGTACTTC.

V is TRBV10-2 and J is TRBJ2-2; D not certain. The CDR3 sequence is 16 residues long. In germline, CDR1 is WSHSY, CDR2 SAAADI. Trimming shortened V by 7 bases and J by 6 bases, and 21 bases separated the two germline ends. CDR3 coding DNA: TGCGCCAGCACCTTGGCCCGGGTCCCTGGGGCCGGGGAGCTGTTTTTT. This sequence encodes CASTLARVPGAGELFF.

A few counts support this clone. The chain couples TRBV7-9 to TRBJ2-5; 7 nucleotides match TRBD1. Losses at the gene ends were 6 bases for V and 5 bases for J; bases not matched to a gene: 15. This CDR3 has 16 amino acids. Germline CDR1 is SEHNR and CDR2 is FQNEAQ (reference sequence). This chain's CDR3 is CASSQMGVGTEETQYF. The CDR3 bases are TGTGCCAGCAGTCAAATGGGGGTGGGGACAGAGGAGACCCAGTACTTC.

The chain couples TRBV5-4 to TRBJ1-2; 8 nucleotides align to TRBD1. Germline V gene data show CDR1 as SGHNT and CDR2 as YYREEE (reference sequence). This CDR3 contains 16 residues. With 0 bases clipped from V and 0 bases from J, the junction kept 4 bases outside the gene matches. This chain's CDR3 is CASSLGQGHTNYGYTF. In nucleotides, the CDR3 is TGTGCCAGCAGCTTGGGACAGGGGCACACTAACTATGGCTACACCTTC. The variable domain in full, completed from reference TRBV5-4 and TRBJ1-2, reads ETGVTQSPTHLIKTRGQQVTLRCSSQSGHNTVSWYQQALGQGPQFIFQYYREEENGRGNFPPRFSGLQFPNYSSELNVNALELDDSALYLCASSLGQGHTNYGYTFGSGTRLTVV.

This clone came up a few times. CDR3 sequence reads: CASSVERFGTGELFF. DNA for the CDR3: TGTGCCAGCAGCGTAGAACGTTTCGGCACCGGGGAGCTGTTTTTT. The chain links TRBV9 to TRBJ2-2; D remains unclear. V was pared by 0 bases and J by 4 bases, with 10 bases between. The CDR3 extends over 15 amino acids. CDR1 and CDR2 (germline): SGDLS, YYNGEE.

The V call is TRBV5-1, the J call TRBJ2-2; D remains ambiguous. CDR1 is SGHRS and CDR2 is YFSETQ in the germline V gene. V shed 8 bases and J shed 0 bases, with 8 bases lying between them. The CDR3 length is 13 residues. CDR3 in amino acids: CASTLANTGELFF. The CDR3 DNA follows: TGCGCCAGTACTCTTGCGAACACCGGGGAGCTGTTTTTT.

This chain links TRBV6-6 with TRBJ1-1; D gene ambiguous. CDR3 length: 12 residues. CDR1 and CDR2 from the germline V gene are MNHNY and SVGAGI (reference sequence). The V gene lost 10 bases and the J gene lost 0 bases, with 9 bases spanning the gap. The CDR3 protein is CATARMNTEAFF. DNA for the CDR3: TGTGCCACGGCCCGCATGAACACTGAAGCTTTCTTT.

Worth noting for this clone: Other DNA sequences in this specimen translate into the identical CDR3. The rearrangement uses TRBV7-8 and TRBJ2-7; 8 positions agree with TRBD1. The length of the CDR3 is 14 residues. In germline, CDR1 is SGHVS, CDR2 FQNEAQ. The V gene end was trimmed by 6 bases and the J gene end by 4 bases; junction bases not matched to a gene: 8. This CDR3 reads CASSPRQGSYEQYF. The DNA for the CDR3 is TGTGCCAGCAGTCCCCGACAGGGGAGTTACGAGCAGTACTTC.

The chain links TRBV5-1 to TRBJ1-1; 7 bases map to TRBD1. CDR1 is SGHRS and CDR2 is YFSETQ in the germline V gene. J was trimmed by 5 bases and V by 5 bases; bases with no gene match: 6. This CDR3 is built from 13 residues. This CDR3 reads CASRSHRGTEAFF. CDR3 bases: TGCGCCAGCAGATCTCACAGGGGAACTGAAGCTTTCTTT.

The CDR3 nucleotides are TGTGCCTGGAGGGGGGATTTCTATGGCTACACCTTC. Translated, it gives CAWRGDFYGYTF. This rearrangement joins TRBV30 to TRBJ1-2; D may be TRBD1 (5 bases). Germline values: CDR1 GTSNPN, CDR2 SVGIG (reference sequence). V was shortened by 3 bases and J by 4 bases, with 9 bases between the two germline ends. The length of the CDR3 is 12 residues.

This CDR3 is CASSLGGQASGETQYF. CDR3 DNA: TGTGCCAGCAGCTTAGGGGGTCAGGCCAGTGGAGAGACCCAGTACTTC. This chain uses TRBV11-2 with TRBJ2-5; D uncertain. The length of the CDR3 is 16 residues. The germline V and J ends were trimmed by 1 base and 4 bases, with 16 bases remaining between them. Germline V gene sequence: CDR1 SGHAT, CDR2 FQNNGV.

The chain joins TRBV7-3 to TRBJ2-1; D may be TRBD1 (6 bases). V lost 1 base, J lost 12 bases, and 13 bases lay in between. This CDR3 is built from 13 residues. CDR1 is SGHTA, CDR2 FQGTGA, per germline. This chain's CDR3 is CASSLKVTGGQFF. CDR3 sequence (DNA): TGTGCCAGCAGCTTAAAGGTGACAGGAGGGCAGTTCTTC.